The 15 T cell receptor beta chains below all came from one sample that was sequenced in a study of regulatory T cells in long-lasting Graves disease. The time point denotes: persistent/refractory GD, antithyroid drugs over 5 years with positive TRAb. TCR sequences were obtained from RNA taken from PBMCs. In building TCR beta libraries, iRepertoire HTBI primers were used together with Arm-PCR of CDR3 regions. A single record per CDR3 protein comes from TCRdb applying MiXCR to the multiplex PCR reads. The data contain more than 300,000 distinct CDR3 sequences, more than 20% of them singletons. Source: peripheral blood mononuclear cells (PBMCs), taken when the disease was refractory, from a patient treated with antithyroid drugs. Receptors were obtained from a woman aged 40 to 50 with Graves disease.

CDR3 loop: CASSLTGTTNNEQFF. In nucleotides, the CDR3 is TGTGCCAGCAGTTTGACCGGGACTACCAACAATGAGCAGTTCTTC. The V call is TRBV12-3 or TRBV12-4, the J call TRBJ2-1; the match to TRBD2 covers 7 bases. Trimming removed 3 bases from V and 5 bases from J; junction bases left unmatched: 7. The CDR3 runs 15 residues.

This clonotype has at least ten counts. In DNA form, the CDR3 reads TGCGCCAGCGCGGACCACACTGAAGCTTTCTTT. Amino acids: CASADHTEAFF. This chain joins TRBV10-1 and TRBJ1-1; D unclear. Germline V gene sequence: CDR1 WNHNN, CDR2 SYGVQD (reference sequence). Trimming stripped 8 bases from V and 3 bases from J, with 7 bases between. The CDR3 is 11 amino acids.

This clonotype was seen at least ten times. The rearrangement joins TRBV6-5 to TRBJ1-1, with D possibly matching TRBD1 (5 bases). Germline CDR1 reads MNHEY; CDR2 reads SVGAGI. With 2 bases removed from V and 3 bases from J, the gap between germline ends came to 10 bases. CDR3 length: 14 amino acids. The CDR3 reads CASSYGGPYTEAFF. For the CDR3, the DNA is TGTGCCAGCAGTTACGGGGGACCGTACACTGAAGCTTTCTTT.

This clonotype was found many times. V is TRBV27 and J is TRBJ2-2; possible D gene TRBD1, 5 bases. Germline CDR1 is MNHEY and CDR2 is SMNVEV (reference sequence). The CDR3 runs to 15 residues. The V end lost 1 base, the J end lost 1 base, and 7 bases lay between the germline ends. DNA of the CDR3: TGTGCCAGCAGTTTATACAGGAAGAACACCGGGGAGCTGTTTTTT. Its translation: CASSLYRKNTGELFF.

This clonotype showed up just a few times. The V gene is TRBV24-1, the J gene TRBJ2-3; D is uncertain. The CDR3 is 16 amino acids. Trimming stripped 4 bases from V and 2 bases from J, with 15 bases between. Germline-derived CDR1 and CDR2 are KGHDR and SFDVKD. The DNA for the CDR3 is TGTGCCACCAGTGACCAACGCGAGCGCCCCACAGATACGCAGTATTTT. Its translation: CATSDQRERPTDTQYF.

The chain carries TRBV19 and TRBJ1-3, with 7 bases identical to TRBD1. V gave up 7 bases and J gave up 4 bases; unmatched junction bases: 7. The CDR3 is made up of 14 amino acids. CDR1 LNHDA and CDR2 SQIVND come from the germline V gene (reference sequence). CDR3: CASTRQGIGNTIYF. DNA for the CDR3: TGTGCCAGTACCCGACAGGGTATCGGAAACACCATATATTTT.

The chain employs TRBV28 and TRBJ1-3; D not certain. Germline V gene lookup returns CDR1 MDHEN and CDR2 SYDVKM. Trimming shortened V by 6 bases and J by 4 bases, and 13 bases separated the two germline ends. This CDR3 has 14 residues. The CDR3 sequence: CASRQTPLGNTIYF. The CDR3, as DNA: TGTGCCAGCAGACAGACTCCCCTAGGAAACACCATATATTTT.

The chain joins TRBV30 to TRBJ2-7; 11 nucleotides align to TRBD2. Trimming at V came to 5 bases and at J to 12 bases, leaving 6 bases not matched to a gene. From germline, CDR1 is GTSNPN and CDR2 SVGIG (reference sequence). The CDR3 runs 11 residues. The CDR3 coding sequence is TGTGCCTGGGCGAAGACTAGCGGGACGTACTTC. Protein: CAWAKTSGTYF.

V usage is TRBV20-1 and J usage is TRBJ2-7; 10 bases align to TRBD2. The CDR3 extends over 16 amino acids. Germline V gives CDR1 DFQATT, CDR2 SNEGSKA (reference sequence). V lost 2 bases, J lost 2 bases, and 9 bases stayed unmatched. The CDR3 DNA follows: TGCAGTGCTAGACCCTTCCGACTAGCGGGCCCCTACGAGCAGTACTTC. Translation: CSARPFRLAGPYEQYF.

At least ten counts were recorded for this clonotype. The rearrangement links TRBV2 to TRBJ2-7; D might be TRBD2 (6 bases). The V end lost 6 bases, the J end lost 1 base, and 7 bases lay between the germline ends. Germline V gene sequence: CDR1 SNHLY, CDR2 FYNNEI. The CDR3 has 12 residues. CDR3 sequence reads: CASRGTSYEQYF. DNA for the CDR3: TGTGCCAGCAGGGGGACTTCCTACGAGCAGTACTTC.

This clonotype has a handful of counts. The chain couples TRBV6-1 to TRBJ2-2; 9 bases match TRBD1. This CDR3 is 15 amino acids long. The V gene end was trimmed by 5 bases and the J gene end by 7 bases; junction bases not matched to a gene: 8. Germline assignment: CDR1 MNHNS and CDR2 SASEGT. CDR3 in DNA: TGTGCCAGCAGTAGACTACAGGGGGCTTACGGGGAGCTGTTTTTT. Its protein product is CASSRLQGAYGELFF.

This clonotype was recorded a few times. This chain uses TRBV6-1 with TRBJ2-2; 7 nucleotides align to TRBD1. Germline CDR1 is MNHNS and CDR2 is SASEGT. V lost 8 bases, J lost 4 bases, and 10 bases stayed unmatched. The CDR3 is made up of 15 amino acids. The CDR3 DNA is TGTGCCAGCGTGCGATCGACAGGGAGCACCGGGGAGCTGTTTTTT. Translating it yields CASVRSTGSTGELFF.

This clonotype has at least ten counts. The chain has TRBV7-9 and TRBJ1-2; TRBD1 is a possible D gene (6 bases). In germline, CDR1 is SEHNR, CDR2 FQNEAQ (reference sequence). The CDR3 length is 14 residues. Trimming took off 3 bases at V and 6 bases at J, with 14 bases between the two ends. CDR3 nucleotides: TGTGCCAGCAGCTTCATTTCAGGGGTGGATGGCTACACCTTC. Translation gives CASSFISGVDGYTF. The full variable domain, with the rest looked up from reference TRBV7-9 and TRBJ1-2, is DTGVSQNPRHKITKRGQNVTFRCDPISEHNRLYWYRQTLGQGPEFLTYFQNEAQLEKSRLLSDRFSAERPKGSFSTLEIQRTEQGDSAMYLCASSFISGVDGYTFGSGTRLTVV.

Concerning this clonotype: With a much larger clone just one base away, this may be a read error. The rearrangement links TRBV5-8 to TRBJ1-2, with a weak D call TRBD1 (5 bases). CDR3 length: 14 residues. CDR1 and CDR2 (germline): SGHTS, YDEGEE. In DNA, the CDR3 is TGTGCCACATGCTCGTGGGACTTTGGACATGGCTGCACCTTC. This encodes CATCSWDFGHGCTF.

This clonotype was found many times. The chain couples TRBV28 to TRBJ1-2; D gene uncertain. V was pared by 10 bases and J by 0 bases, with 12 bases between. The CDR3 has 13 amino acids. Germline CDR1 and CDR2: MDHEN and SYDVKM. The CDR3 DNA is TGTGCCACTACACACCGAGCTAACTATGGCTACACCTTC. Translating it yields CATTHRANYGYTF.